Described below is a single T cell receptor (beta chain) sequence and its context. What antigen it recognizes has not been identified. These data come from a study of T cells expressing NK-cell markers (TCRdb year 2020). Concerning the study at large: In sorted CD3+CD56+NKG2C+, CD3+CD56+NKG2C- and CD3+CD56-NKG2C+ T-cell subsets from eight or nine donors, TCR beta-chain repertoires were profiled. Seven of the eight sequenced donors were HCMV-seropositive and one was HCMV-seronegative. Sequencing of the libraries produced 2 x 150 bp reads on Illumina HiSeq 2000/2500, MiSeq or NextSeq. All eight donors whose samples were sequenced were randomly selected healthy volunteers, three of them men and five women.

What the authors observed across the whole study: It remained unclear whether the expanded NKG2C-expressing T cell clones were specific for HCMV antigens. In over five donors, the dominant CD3+CD56+NKG2C+ clonotypes were among the top 10 CD8+ clonotypes and accounted for about 1.0-7.5% of CD8+ T cells. Those dominant clonotypes were again the most abundant among CD3+CD56-NKG2C+ cells in several donors, at about 28.3-65%.

Sequencing instrument: Illumina HiSeq 2000. 5'RACE template switching, by which a universal primer site and unique molecular identifiers were added, was used to make TCR beta cDNA libraries. cDNA synthesis was primed from the TCR beta constant segment, followed by two successive PCR amplification steps. For the original study's pipeline: MIGEC handled demultiplexing of the reads and grouping by UMI, while MiTCR was used to assemble and quantify clonotypes. To exclude erroneous sequences, any TCR cDNA sequence not supported by at least two reads was discarded. The tcR package was used for downstream repertoire analysis, and clonotypes were matched across fractions by CDR3 nucleotide sequence plus V segment. VDJmatch was used to annotate antigen specificity against VDJdb, with one amino acid substitution in CDR3 allowed. Each entry corresponds to one CDR3 protein sequence from reads that TCRdb reprocessed, and DNA is not given. TCRdb, rather than the study authors, made the V and J calls. Per the sample table, the count is over 250,000 distinct CDR3 sequences. In total, the top ten clones hold roughly 4.2% of the sample.

A commercial ELISA kit detecting HCMV-specific IgG in serum was used to determine HCMV serostatus. Peripheral blood mononuclear cells were isolated from blood by Ficoll density gradient centrifugation. Via the germline V gene, CDR1 is LGHNA and CDR2 YSLEER. From the cysteine up to the phenylalanine, the CDR3 has a length of 16 residues. No DNA is recorded. This sequence was found in a woman aged 18 to 75 in good health. The sequenced sample consisted of blood T cells: a sorted CD56 or NKG2C T cell subset, CD4+ or CD8+ T cells, or bulk PBMC T cells (not recorded which). This sequence uses TRBV4-3 and TRBJ2-3; absent DNA, TCRdb's TRBD1 call cannot be checked. For the CDR3, the sequence is CASSLLLGPPADTQYF.